There are a few counts of the clone carrying this T cell receptor beta chain. No antigen is known for it. This sample was included in a study of T-cell reconstitution after alpha-beta-depleted transplantation in children. Unique molecular identifiers were incorporated during preparation of the TCRbeta library. TCRdb processed the PCR reads anew with MiXCR; each CDR3 protein has one entry. The sample lists fewer than 750,000 distinct CDR3 sequences, roughly 24% occurring once. Per the germline V gene, CDR1 is LNHNV and CDR2 is YYDKDF (reference sequence). The CDR3 consists of 15 residues. V lost 1 base to trimming and J lost 8 bases; unmatched junction nucleotides: 2. General study results and limits: Newly produced T cells mostly provided counts and TCRbeta diversity after one year, as hyperexpanded clones declined.

Material: PBMCs, mostly from graft donor cells, obtained 360 days after TCRalphabeta/CD19-depleted stem cell transplant. The sequence was collected from a boy younger than two who had a stem cell transplant for acute myeloid leukemia, so the T cells may come from the graft donor. This rearrangement joins TRBV15 to TRBJ1-6; TRBD1 matches 10 bases. CDR3 region: CATSRVGTGDSPLHF. DNA of the CDR3: TGTGCCACCAGCAGAGTTGGGACAGGGGATTCACCCCTCCACTTT.